This T cell receptor (beta chain) was sequenced for a study of blood T cells in healthy people across ages. V was trimmed by 8 bases and J by 3 bases, leaving 11 bases between them. The CDR3 covers 13 residues. Through a sample-barcoded 5' primer and a J-beta primer mix, a second PCR was run for about 7 to 12 cycles. TCRdb recomputed calls from the 5' RACE reads with MiXCR, one row per CDR3 protein. The sample records some 1.5 million distinct CDR3 sequences, under 55% being singletons. This clonotype originated in a woman aged 18-30 years in good health. Sequenced material: blood. The rearrangement joins TRBV12-3 or TRBV12-4 to TRBJ2-1, with D possibly matching TRBD2 (5 bases). The CDR3 coding sequence is TGTGCCAGCGGGAGCAGAAACTACAATGAGCAGTTCTTC. It translates to CASGSRNYNEQFF.